This is a list of T cell receptor beta chains from one sample in a study of cytomegalovirus exposure and HLA in healthy donors. Clones were sequenced by immunoSEQ multiplex PCR, and TCRdb holds only the in-frame ones, with some missing. The data hold 200,000 or so clones, with approximately 90% observed a single time. Sequencing was done on a sample of PBMCs. The receptors derive from a woman between 18 and 29 years old in good health and CMV-seronegative. Each CDR3 is given with its conserved first and last residue. A D gene is named only where the DNA matches it firmly. The size of a clone is reported for some rows only, either as once, few or many, or as a class for expanded clones.

>TRBD1|TRBV2|NA|TRBJ2-5
TGTGCCAGCAGCCCAAGACAGGGGCCGAGGGAGACCCAGTACTTC
CASSPRQGPRETQYF
>TRBD1|TRBV7-6|NA|TRBJ1-3
TGTGCCAGCAGCTCCATGCCAGGGGGACCGGGCCGCTTCTCTGGAAACACCATATATTTT
CASSSMPGGPGRFSGNTIYF
>NA|TRBV6-1|NA|TRBJ1-1
TGTGCCAGCGGAGAGACAGGCCGACTGGGCACTGAAGCTTTCTTT
CASGETGRLGTEAFF
>NA|TRBV7-6|NA|TRBJ2-1
TGTGCCAGCAGCCTAGCCTTATACAATGAGCAGTTCTTC
CASSLALYNEQFF
>TRBD2|TRBV9|NA|TRBJ2-5
TGTGCCAGCAGCGTAGAGGCGGGGGGGACACAAGAGACCCAGTACTTC
CASSVEAGGTQETQYF
>NA|TRBV9|few|TRBJ2-1
TGTGCCAGCAGCGCAGGGACAATCACCTACAATGAGCAGTTCTTC
CASSAGTITYNEQFF
>NA|TRBV29-1|NA|TRBJ2-7
TGCAGCGTTGCGCAGGGCGGAGAGCAGTACTTC
CSVAQGGEQYF
>NA|TRBV19|NA|TRBJ2-4
TGTGCCAGTAGTATAGCAGGGTACGGGAACATTCAGTACTTC
CASSIAGYGNIQYF
>NA|TRBV21-1|NA|TRBJ2-7
TGTGCCACAACCGGGACAGCCTACGAGCAGTACTTC
CATTGTAYEQYF
>NA|TRBV18|NA|TRBJ1-2
TGTGCCAGCTCACCAGGGGCAGGGTATGGCTACACCTTC
CASSPGAGYGYTF
>TRBD2|TRBV6-5|NA|TRBJ2-1
TGTGCCAGCAGTTACCCCCGCGGGAGCTTCTACAATGAGCAGTTCTTC
CASSYPRGSFYNEQFF
>NA|TRBV5-1|NA|TRBJ2-5
TGCGCCAGCAGCGAAACATCAGAGACCCAGTACTTC
CASSETSETQYF
>TRBD1|TRBV27|NA|TRBJ2-1
TGTGCCAGCAGTCAACCCCAGGGGGCTTCCTACAATGAGCAGTTCTTC
CASSQPQGASYNEQFF
>NA|TRBV6-1|NA|TRBJ1-2
TGTGCCAGCGGCCGAGGAGGGAGAGATGGCTACACCTTC
CASGRGGRDGYTF
>NA|TRBV11-2|NA|TRBJ1-3
TGTGCCAGCAGCTTTAAGAGGGACACCATATATTTT
CASSFKRDTIYF
>NA|TRBV6-1|NA|TRBJ2-7
TGTGCCAGCAGTCGCAGGGTTGCCTACGAGCAGTACTTC
CASSRRVAYEQYF
>TRBD1|TRBV7-8|few|TRBJ1-2
TGTGCCAGCAGCTCGCCCCGGACAGGGACCTATGGCTACACCTTC
CASSSPRTGTYGYTF
>TRBD1|TRBV19|NA|TRBJ1-3
TGTGCCAGTACCACAACAGGGGCCTCTGGAAACACCATATATTTT
CASTTTGASGNTIYF
>NA|TRBV18|NA|TRBJ1-5
TGTGCCAGCTCACCAGCCGGGGGAGATCAGCCCCAGCATTTT
CASSPAGGDQPQHF
>NA|TRBV10-3|NA|TRBJ1-2
TGTGCCATCAGTGAGTCAGGGACGGAGGGTTTAGCTTGCACCTTC
CAISESGTEGLACTF
>NA|TRBV5-6|NA|TRBJ1-3
TGTGCCAGCAGCTTCGCGGGGACCGCGCTAAGAAACACCATATATTTT
CASSFAGTALRNTIYF
>NA|TRBV18|few|TRBJ1-2
TGTGCCAGCTCACCAGGGAGGGTGTCGGGCTACACCTTC
CASSPGRVSGYTF
>NA|TRBV30|NA|TRBJ2-7
TGTGCCTGGGGAGGGGGACAGAGCGAGCAGTACTTC
CAWGGGQSEQYF
>TRBD2|TRBV19|NA|TRBJ2-7
TGTGCCAGTAGTATACTAGGCGGGAGGGACGAGCAGTACTTC
CASSILGGRDEQYF
>TRBD1|TRBV30|NA|TRBJ2-5
TGTGCCTGGACCACAAAGGGGGCGAGGCAAGAGACCCAGTACTTC
CAWTTKGARQETQYF
>TRBD2|TRBV7-6|NA|TRBJ2-1
TGTGCCAGCAGCTCAATCAAGGGAGGGTCCAATGAGCAGTTCTTC
CASSSIKGGSNEQFF
>TRBD1|TRBV28|NA|TRBJ2-7
TGTGCCAGCAGGGAGGGACAGGGTCCCTACGAGCAGTACTTC
CASREGQGPYEQYF
>NA|TRBV5-1|NA|TRBJ2-1
TGCGCCAGCAGCTTCGAGGGGACAGAGCAGTTCTTC
CASSFEGTEQFF
>NA|TRBV5-1|few|TRBJ2-7
TGCGCCAGCAGCTCGTCAGGGACATCTCGGATGGCGGTTGAGTACGAGCAGTACTTC
CASSSSGTSRMAVEYEQYF
>TRBD2|TRBV9|NA|TRBJ2-1
TGTGCCAGCAGCTCAGACGGGACTAGCGGGAGTGGTGAGCAGTTCTTC
CASSSDGTSGSGEQFF
>TRBD2|TRBV4-2|NA|TRBJ2-5
TGTGCCAGCAGCCAAGGGACTAGCGGGAGTGGGGAGACCCAGTACTTC
CASSQGTSGSGETQYF
>NA|TRBV5-4|NA|TRBJ2-3
TGTGCCAGCAGCACACAGGCTAGCACAGATACGCAGTATTTT
CASSTQASTDTQYF
>TRBD2|TRBV4-2|NA|TRBJ2-2
TGTGCCAGCAGCCCCCTGCGGGAGTGGAACACCGGGGAGCTGTTTTTT
CASSPLREWNTGELFF
>TRBD2|TRBV6-1|NA|TRBJ2-1
TGTGCCAGCAGTGAAAGGGGACTAGACGGGGAAGCCTCCTACAATGAGCAGTTCTTC
CASSERGLDGEASYNEQFF
>TRBD1|TRBV15|NA|TRBJ1-2
TGTGCCACCAGCAAAGGGGACAGCAGACACTACACCTTC
CATSKGDSRHYTF
>NA|TRBV27|NA|TRBJ2-5
TGTGCCAGCAGTCCTACCACAGGGATTTCAGTCGAGACCCAGTACTTC
CASSPTTGISVETQYF
>TRBD1|TRBV30|NA|TRBJ2-7
TGTGCCTGGCGATGGGACAGAAACTACGAGCAGTACTTC
CAWRWDRNYEQYF
>NA|TRBV27|NA|TRBJ2-7
TGTGCCAGCAGTTTATGGCAGGACTACGAGCAGTACTTC
CASSLWQDYEQYF
>NA|TRBV2|NA|TRBJ1-2
TGTGCCAGCAGTGAAGCGCTTCGGCAGGCTGGCTACACCTTC
CASSEALRQAGYTF
>TRBD1|TRBV7-9|NA|TRBJ1-6
TGTGCCAGCAGCAGCCGAGCCGGGACAGGGGGATCACCCCTCCACTTT
CASSSRAGTGGSPLHF
>TRBD1|TRBV28|NA|TRBJ2-1
TGTGCCAGCGAATCCCCGGGGCAGGGGGCTGGAGAGCAGTTCTTC
CASESPGQGAGEQFF
>TRBD1|TRBV15|NA|TRBJ2-6
TGTGCCACCAGCGTATGGACAGGGAGAGGGGCCAACGTCCTGACTTTC
CATSVWTGRGANVLTF
>TRBD1|TRBV27|once|TRBJ1-5
TGTGCCAGCAGTAAGATCGGACAGGGGGCGGAACAGCCCCAGCATTTT
CASSKIGQGAEQPQHF
>NA|TRBV10-3|NA|TRBJ2-7
TGTGCCATCAGTGACCGACTTTACTACGAGCAGTACTTC
CAISDRLYYEQYF
>TRBD2|TRBV18|NA|TRBJ2-1
TGTGCCAGCTCACCACCAGCTAGCGGGAGTTACAATGAGCAGTTCTTC
CASSPPASGSYNEQFF
>NA|TRBV15|NA|TRBJ1-5
TGTGCCACCAGCAGTGGGGGCGCTTTCAATCAGCCCCAGCATTTT
CATSSGGAFNQPQHF
>TRBD2|TRBV19|NA|TRBJ2-7
TGTGCCAGTAGTGTCCTAGCGGGAGGGCCTTACGAGCAGTACTTC
CASSVLAGGPYEQYF
>TRBD1|TRBV11-2|NA|TRBJ2-1
TGTGCCAGCAGCCACCGGGACAGGGCGACCTACAATGAGCAGTTCTTC
CASSHRDRATYNEQFF
>NA|TRBV7-6|NA|TRBJ2-5
TGTGCCAGCAGCTCTAGATTAACGACTAGTAGAGAGACCCAGTACTTC
CASSSRLTTSRETQYF
>TRBD2|TRBV27|NA|TRBJ2-7
TGTGCCAGCAGATTGCTACTAGCGGCAAACTCCTACGAGCAGTACTTC
CASRLLLAANSYEQYF
>NA|TRBV27|once|TRBJ1-3
TGTGCCAGCTCAATAGCGGGGCTCCCTGGAAACACCATATATTTT
CASSIAGLPGNTIYF
>TRBD1|TRBV28|NA|TRBJ2-7
TGTGCCAGCAGTACAAGACAGGGTGCCTACGAGCAGTACTTC
CASSTRQGAYEQYF